The clone carrying this T cell receptor (beta chain) has a single count. Every one of the donors was a Caucasian adult that lived in Nashville, Tennessee. The data originate from a study of shared clonotypes between healthy human individuals. CDR3 length: 13 amino acids. Per the germline V gene, CDR1 is SGHNT and CDR2 is YYREEE (reference sequence). V lost 4 bases and J lost 5; bases outside the gene matches: 2. Measured with immunoSEQ multiplex PCR; TCRdb has only the in-frame clones, and not every one. The table has about 2 million clones, 85% to 95% seen once. The receptor comes from a man between 18 and 35 years old in good health. This sequence joins TRBV5-4 and TRBJ2-5, with TRBD2 identical over 10 bases. Material for sequencing was naive CD4+ T cells sorted from blood. This sample's subset: CD45RA+ positively selected. The CDR3 region has the DNA TGTGCCAGCAGCACAGCGGGGGGGGAGACCCAGTACTTC. This sequence encodes CASSTAGGETQYF.